These 13 T cell receptor beta chains came from one sample sequenced in a study of neurological immune-mediated disorders. Each CDR3 protein gets one entry after TCRdb re-called the 5' RACE reads with MiXCR. The sample includes some 60,000 distinct CDR3 sequences, under 5% of them seen just once. Sample: PBMCs. These receptors were taken from a woman aged 45-59 years with multiple sclerosis.

This clonotype has ten or more counts. This chain joins TRBV18 and TRBJ2-2; D unclear. Germline values: CDR1 KGHSH, CDR2 LQKENI. The CDR3 spans 15 residues. V was shortened by 3 bases and J by 3 bases, with 11 bases between the two germline ends. The chain's CDR3 is CASSPPKLDTGELFF. In DNA form, the CDR3 reads TGTGCCAGCTCACCGCCTAAACTGGACACCGGGGAGCTGTTTTTT. The full variable domain, with the rest looked up from reference TRBV18 and TRBJ2-2, is NAGVMQNPRHLVRRRGQEARLRCSPMKGHSHVYWYRQLPEEGLKFMVYLQKENIIDESGMPKERFSAEFPKEGPSILRIQQVVRGDSAAYFCASSPPKLDTGELFFGEGSRLTVL.

There are many counts of this clonotype. This CDR3 is CASSPYGTDTQYF. The CDR3 nucleotides read TGTGCCAGCAGCCCATACGGTACAGATACGCAGTATTTT. The chain joins TRBV7-2 to TRBJ2-3; D gene uncertain. The CDR3 loop spans 13 amino acids. Germline V gives CDR1 SGHTA, CDR2 FQGNSA. The germline V and J ends were trimmed by 5 bases and 3 bases, with 9 bases remaining between them.

The chain recombines TRBV27 with TRBJ2-5; 11 nucleotides match TRBD1. Looked up from germline, CDR1 is MNHEY and CDR2 is SMNVEV (reference sequence). Losses at the gene ends were 6 bases for V and 5 bases for J; bases not matched to a gene: 11. The CDR3 covers 16 residues. The CDR3 region is CASRRTGGRGGETQYF. CDR3 coding DNA: TGTGCCAGCAGGAGGACAGGGGGCAGGGGGGGGGAGACCCAGTACTTC.

This clonotype was seen repeatedly, ten times or more. The rearrangement joins TRBV20-1 to TRBJ2-5; 7 nucleotides match TRBD1. The CDR3 is 13 residues long. Per germline, CDR1 DFQATT and CDR2 SNEGSKA (reference sequence). Germline trimming cut 7 bases from V and 3 bases from J; bases unmatched to any gene: 8. CDR3 DNA: TGCAGTGTGGTCAGGGGGTATGAAGAGACCCAGTACTTC. Residues: CSVVRGYEETQYF.

This clonotype appeared many times. This chain joins TRBV5-1 and TRBJ2-2; 8 bases align to TRBD1. Losses at the gene ends were 0 bases for V and 3 bases for J; bases not matched to a gene: 1. The germline V gene encodes CDR1 SGHRS and CDR2 YFSETQ. The CDR3 totals 15 residues. CDR3 coding DNA: TGCGCCAGCAGCTTGGCAGGGGGCTACACCGGGGAGCTGTTTTTT. Translating it yields CASSLAGGYTGELFF. Full variable domain (rest looked up from reference TRBV5-1 and TRBJ2-2): KAGVTQTPRYLIKTRGQQVTLSCSPISGHRSVSWYQQTPGQGLQFLFEYFSETQRNKGNFPGRFSGRQFSNSRSEMNVSTLELGDSALYLCASSLAGGYTGELFFGEGSRLTVL.

In this sample, this clonotype turned up many times. The chain combines TRBV7-2 with TRBJ1-6; 7 positions match TRBD1. CDR1 and CDR2 (germline): SGHTA, FQGNSA. With V trimmed by 2 bases and J by 10 bases, 11 bases remained unmatched. The CDR3 is 16 amino acids. The CDR3 nucleotides are TGTGCCAGCAGCTTACGCCGGGACAGCTTTGCCTCACCCCTCCACTTT. It codes for CASSLRRDSFASPLHF.

The V call is TRBV28, the J call TRBJ1-4; D not resolved. The germline CDR1 and CDR2 sequences are MDHEN and SYDVKM. The V and J ends lost 5 bases and 8 bases respectively, with 9 bases between them. CDR3 length: 12 residues. The CDR3 sequence: CASSPIGEKLFF. The CDR3 bases are TGTGCCAGCAGTCCCATAGGGGAAAAACTGTTTTTT.

In this sample, this clonotype turned up many times. The chain uses TRBV5-1 and TRBJ2-5; maybe TRBD1 (5 bases). The CDR3 covers 14 residues. Per the germline V gene, CDR1 is SGHRS and CDR2 is YFSETQ. The V end was cut by 2 bases, the J end by 3 bases, with 11 bases between. The DNA for the CDR3 is TGCGCCAGCAGCTTTAGCCAGGGCAAAGAGACCCAGTACTTC. Encoded protein: CASSFSQGKETQYF.

This clonotype was recorded at least ten times. The J gene is TRBJ2-2, the V gene TRBV12-3 or TRBV12-4, with 8 bases fitting TRBD1. J gave up 7 bases and V 5 bases, and 6 bases lay outside the gene matches. There are 14 residues in the CDR3. The CDR3 sequence is CASSRTGYDGELFF. The CDR3 nucleotides are TGTGCCAGCAGTCGGACAGGGTACGACGGGGAGCTGTTTTTT.

This clonotype was counted ten times or more. The chain employs TRBV6-6 and TRBJ1-6; 9 bases map to TRBD1. Germline-derived CDR1 and CDR2 are MNHNY and SVGAGI (reference sequence). This CDR3 region has 19 residues. Trimming cost V 2 bases and J 9 bases; bases outside gene matches: 17. This CDR3 is CASSYPGTSLGQGISPLHF. CDR3 DNA sequence: TGTGCCAGCAGTTACCCTGGAACTTCCCTCGGACAGGGGATTTCACCCCTCCACTTT.

Worth noting for this clonotype: A much more abundant neighbour one base away suggests this may be a read error. The chain has TRBV6-1 and TRBJ2-6; D call uncertain. This CDR3 is 15 amino acids long. The germline V gene has CDR1 MNHNS and CDR2 SASEGT. Trimming removed 1 base at V and 3 bases at J, with 7 bases between. CDR3 sequence (DNA): TGTGCCAGCAGTGAAGACAGCTATGGGGCCAACGTCCTGACTTTC. Protein: CASSEDSYGANVLTF.

This clonotype was detected many times. This chain joins TRBV9 and TRBJ2-5, with D unclear. This CDR3 comprises 15 residues. Trimming cost V 4 bases and J 1 base, with 14 bases left between them. The germline CDR1 and CDR2 sequences are SGDLS and YYNGEE. The CDR3 loop reads CASSPEMWSQETQYF. In DNA form, the CDR3 reads TGTGCCAGCAGCCCTGAGATGTGGAGCCAAGAGACCCAGTACTTC.

This clonotype has ten or more counts. J is TRBJ2-7 and V is TRBV3-1; 9 positions agree with TRBD1. The CDR3 loop spans 14 amino acids. Per the germline V gene, CDR1 is LGHDT and CDR2 is YNNKEL (reference sequence). The V segment lost 3 bases and the J segment 4 bases; nucleotides outside the gene matches: 4. CDR3 amino acids: CASSHGTGSYEQYF. CDR3 DNA sequence: TGTGCCAGCAGCCACGGGACAGGGTCTTACGAGCAGTACTTC.